The 31 T cell receptor beta chains below were found in one sample sequenced in a study of blood T cell repertoires in COVID-19. Data came from immunoSEQ multiplex PCR; TCRdb stores just in-frame clones and leaves some out. This sample has 300,000 or so clones; 87% occur once, and the top ten carry around 5.9%. The sequencing input was PBMCs or T cells enriched from blood (not recorded which). Every receptor here comes from a woman aged 25 to 39 who had recovered from COVID-19.

The V gene is TRBV11-3, the J gene TRBJ2-6, with D uncertain. In germline, CDR1 is SGHNT, CDR2 YENEEA. V shed 2 bases and J shed 4 bases, with 12 bases lying between them. CDR3 length: 16 amino acids. The CDR3 region is CASSLTRLGGANVLTF. In nucleotides, the CDR3 is TGTGCCAGCAGCTTAACCAGGCTTGGAGGGGCCAACGTCCTGACTTTC. The complete variable domain, with remaining parts taken from reference TRBV11-3 and TRBJ2-6, reads EAGVVQSPRYKIIEKKQPVAFWCNPISGHNTLYWYLQNLGQGPELLIRYENEEAVDDSQLPKDRFSAERLKGVDSTLKIQPAELGDSAVYLCASSLTRLGGANVLTFGAGSRLTVL.

The chain uses TRBV9 and TRBJ2-4, with a possible D match to TRBD1 (6 bases). CDR1 and CDR2 from the germline V gene are SGDLS and YYNGEE. Between the trimmed V and J ends, which lost 3 bases and 7 bases, there was a span of 17 bases. CDR3 length: 15 residues. The CDR3: CASSAGRGGFNIQYF. In DNA form, the CDR3 reads TGTGCCAGCAGCGCCGGTCGAGGGGGATTCAACATTCAGTACTTC.

This sequence joins TRBV11-2 and TRBJ2-5; possibly TRBD1 for D (5 bases). This CDR3 contains 16 residues. V shed 0 bases and J shed 4 bases, with 15 bases lying between them. CDR1 is SGHAT, CDR2 FQNNGV, per germline. CDR3 nucleotides: TGTGCCAGCAGCTTAGATGGGGCGGTAAGAAGAGAGACCCAGTACTTC. It encodes CASSLDGAVRRETQYF.

This chain links TRBV5-1 with TRBJ1-2; no definite D call. Germline CDR1 is SGHRS and CDR2 is YFSETQ. The germline V and J ends were trimmed by 0 bases and 3 bases, with 12 bases remaining between them. The CDR3 contains 15 residues. The CDR3 region has the DNA TGCGCCAGCAGCTTGGGCGGGAAAAACGACTATGGCTACACCTTC. Encoded protein: CASSLGGKNDYGYTF.

This clone was counted a single time. J is TRBJ2-7 and V is TRBV5-1; 7 bases match TRBD2. The V segment lost 0 bases and the J segment 5 bases; nucleotides outside the gene matches: 5. Germline V gene lookup returns CDR1 SGHRS and CDR2 YFSETQ. The CDR3 is made up of 14 amino acids. As DNA, the CDR3 is TGCGCCAGCAGCTTGGAGGGAGGGAGCAACGAGCAGTACTTC. It encodes CASSLEGGSNEQYF.

The V call is TRBV30, the J call TRBJ1-1; TRBD1 matches at 10 bases. Germline trimming cut 7 bases from V and 0 bases from J; bases unmatched to any gene: 8. The germline V gene encodes CDR1 GTSNPN and CDR2 SVGIG (reference sequence). The CDR3 length is 15 residues. CDR3 residues: CASRKTGGMNTEAFF. The CDR3 nucleotides are TGTGCCTCGAGGAAGACAGGGGGCATGAACACTGAAGCTTTCTTT. The whole variable domain, filled in from reference TRBV30 and TRBJ1-1, reads SQTIHQWPATLVQPVGSPLSLECTVEGTSNPNLYWYRQAAGRGLQLLFYSVGIGQISSEVPQNLSASRPQDRQFILSSKKLLLSDSGFYLCASRKTGGMNTEAFFGQGTRLTVV.

V is TRBV10-3 and J is TRBJ1-2, with D unresolved. This CDR3 has 14 residues. Trimming took off 2 bases at V and 2 bases at J, with 9 bases between the two ends. Germline V CDR1 and CDR2: ENHRY, SYGVKD. The CDR3 sequence: CAISEDSVNYGYTF. For the CDR3, the DNA is TGTGCCATCAGTGAGGACTCCGTAAACTATGGCTACACCTTC.

The J gene is TRBJ1-2, the V gene TRBV6-5; no definite D call. Germline CDR1 MNHEY, CDR2 SVGAGI. There are 14 residues in the CDR3. The V end lost 0 bases, the J end lost 8 bases, and 13 bases lay between the germline ends. This chain's CDR3 is CASSYSHEVSGYTF. DNA for the CDR3: TGTGCCAGCAGTTACTCCCACGAGGTGAGCGGCTACACCTTC.

This chain joins TRBV11-1 and TRBJ2-1; D remains unclear. The V end lost 6 bases, the J end lost 5 bases, and 8 bases lay between the germline ends. CDR1 and CDR2 from the germline V gene are SGHAT and FQDESV (reference sequence). The CDR3 is 12 amino acids. The CDR3 spells CASSFQNNEQFF. The CDR3 nucleotides read TGTGCCAGCAGTTTCCAGAACAATGAGCAGTTCTTC.

This clone has ten or more counts. The CDR3 here is CATLGLPNTGELFF. CDR3 DNA sequence: TGTGCCACCCTGGGACTCCCGAACACCGGGGAGCTGTTTTTT. The chain combines TRBV7-8 with TRBJ2-2; D possibly corresponds to TRBD2 (6 bases). The CDR3 sequence is 14 residues long. Germline V gives CDR1 SGHVS, CDR2 FQNEAQ. V lost 10 bases and J 0 bases, leaving 12 bases between the germline ends.

J is TRBJ2-7 and V is TRBV12-5; D may be TRBD1 or TRBD2 (8 bases each). The end of the DNA fits TRBJ2-5 better, so the J call may be wrong. In germline, CDR1 is LGHNT, CDR2 FRNRAP. The CDR3 length is 14 residues. Here the CDR3 DNA reads TGTGCTAGTGACGTCTCGGGGGGGACAGGGACCCAGTACTTC. This codes for CASDVSGGTGTQYF.

The chain has TRBV5-1 and TRBJ1-2; 10 nucleotides agree with TRBD1. The germline V gene encodes CDR1 SGHRS and CDR2 YFSETQ. The CDR3 length is 17 residues. J lost 3 bases, V lost 4 bases, and 12 bases had no gene match. CDR3 sequence: CASSKGTGVRRDYGYTF. The CDR3 DNA reads TGCGCCAGCAGCAAAGGGACAGGGGTAAGGAGGGACTATGGCTACACCTTC.

The chain is built from TRBV6-5 and TRBJ2-7, with no clear D. Germline V gene data show CDR1 as MNHEY and CDR2 as SVGAGI. This CDR3 spans 15 amino acids. V was cut by 6 bases and J by 0 bases, with 15 bases left in between. The CDR3 DNA follows: TGTGCCAGCAGAAACACCCGTGGCAGCTCCTACGAGCAGTACTTC. Its protein is CASRNTRGSSYEQYF.

This chain joins TRBV20-1 and TRBJ1-1; weak D call: TRBD1 (6 bases). CDR3 length equals 10 residues. V lost 6 bases to trimming and J lost 11 bases, with 13 bases between them. Germline lookup yields CDR1 DFQATT and CDR2 SNEGSKA (reference sequence). The CDR3 protein is CSAPNRDAFF. The CDR3 bases are TGCAGTGCCCCGAACAGGGATGCTTTCTTT.

Written as DNA, the CDR3 is TGTGCCAGCAGTGGGGGACAGCCCAATCAGCCCCAGCATTTT. This translates into CASSGGQPNQPQHF. The J gene is TRBJ1-5, the V gene TRBV27; TRBD1 matches at 7 bases. The V gene's germline CDR1 is MNHEY and CDR2 SMNVEV (reference sequence). J lost 3 bases, V lost 5 bases, and 4 bases had no gene match. The CDR3 spans 14 residues.

J is TRBJ1-1 and V is TRBV5-1; TRBD1 might be the D (5 bases). V dropped 1 base and J dropped 4 bases, with 8 bases sitting between them. There are 13 residues in the CDR3. Germline V lookup: CDR1 SGHRS, CDR2 YFSETQ. The CDR3 sequence: CASSLKGVTEAFF. Here the CDR3 DNA reads TGCGCCAGCAGCTTGAAAGGGGTCACTGAAGCTTTCTTT.

This chain uses TRBV7-2 with TRBJ2-1; unclear D gene. CDR3 length: 13 amino acids. Germline CDR1 and CDR2: SGHTA and FQGNSA. Between the trimmed V and J ends, which lost 2 bases and 8 bases, there was a span of 10 bases. DNA of the CDR3: TGTGCCAGCAGCTTATCTTTCTTGTATGAGCAGTTCTTC. It specifies CASSLSFLYEQFF.

The V and J genes are TRBV6-1 and TRBJ1-5; the D gene is possibly TRBD1 (5 bases). V dropped 3 bases and J dropped 2 bases, with 17 bases sitting between them. Germline CDR1 reads MNHNS; CDR2 reads SASEGT. The CDR3 totals 17 residues. The CDR3 region is CASSDSGWGLGNQPQHF. Here the CDR3 DNA reads TGTGCCAGCAGTGATTCAGGGTGGGGCCTAGGCAATCAGCCCCAGCATTTT.

The chain links TRBV30 to TRBJ1-1; 11 bases fit TRBD1. The CDR3 runs to 15 residues. Germline V lookup: CDR1 GTSNPN, CDR2 SVGIG (reference sequence). The V segment lost 5 bases and the J segment 4 bases; nucleotides outside the gene matches: 9. CDR3 DNA sequence: TGTGCCTGGGGCGGACAGGGGGCGGGGGGCACTGAAGCTTTCTTT. Amino acid sequence: CAWGGQGAGGTEAFF.

The J gene is TRBJ1-1, the V gene TRBV2; D uncertain. The CDR3 extends over 13 amino acids. V was trimmed by 4 bases and J by 4 bases, leaving 10 bases between them. CDR1 and CDR2 from the germline V gene are SNHLY and FYNNEI. This CDR3 reads CASSAGMITEAFF. CDR3 nucleotides: TGTGCCAGCAGTGCGGGGATGATCACTGAAGCTTTCTTT. Filled out from reference TRBV2 and TRBJ1-1, the complete variable domain reads EPEVTQTPSHQVTQMGQEVILRCVPISNHLYFYWYRQILGQKVEFLVSFYNNEISEKSEIFDDQFSVERPDGSNFTLKIRSTKLEDSAMYFCASSAGMITEAFFGQGTRLTVV.

The V call is TRBV9, the J call TRBJ2-7; D is possibly TRBD2 (6 bases). This CDR3 is built from 13 residues. Germline V lookup: CDR1 SGDLS, CDR2 YYNGEE. V lost 7 bases to trimming and J lost 0 bases, with 11 bases between them. Here the CDR3 reads CASSGLSSYEQYF. For the CDR3, the DNA is TGTGCCAGCTCGGGACTGAGCTCCTACGAGCAGTACTTC.

This chain links TRBV21-1 with TRBJ2-2; the DNA was not compared with TRBD2, the D call given in the table. TRBV21-1 is classified as a pseudogene. The CDR3 runs 16 residues. The CDR3, as DNA: TGTGCCAGCAGCAATAAGGTACGGGGGACCACCGGGGAGCTGTTTTTT. This gives the protein CASSNKVRGTTGELFF.

V is TRBV7-9 and J is TRBJ2-7, with TRBD1 as a possible D gene (6 bases). Germline CDR1 and CDR2: SEHNR and FQNEAQ (reference sequence). The V and J ends lost 0 bases and 5 bases respectively, with 11 bases between them. The CDR3 has 14 residues. The CDR3 here is CASSLAQGSHEQYF. CDR3 DNA: TGTGCCAGCAGCTTAGCGCAGGGGTCCCACGAGCAGTACTTC.

J is TRBJ2-5 and V is TRBV19; TRBD2 aligns across 15 bases. Trimming cost V 5 bases and J 5 bases; bases outside gene matches: 6. Germline lookup yields CDR1 LNHDA and CDR2 SQIVND (reference sequence). CDR3 length: 16 amino acids. The CDR3: CASSPRTSGGAETQYF. CDR3 in DNA: TGTGCCAGTAGTCCTCGGACTAGCGGGGGGGCGGAGACCCAGTACTTC.

The chain is built from TRBV24-1 and TRBJ1-1; TRBD1 agrees at 9 bases. The J segment lost 8 bases and the V segment lost 2 bases, leaving 2 bases of the junction unmatched. The germline V gene has CDR1 KGHDR and CDR2 SFDVKD. This CDR3 comprises 13 residues. CDR3 sequence reads: CATSDSGTGEAFF. CDR3 DNA sequence: TGTGCCACCAGTGATTCCGGGACAGGGGAAGCTTTCTTT.

V is TRBV2 and J is TRBJ1-5; D ambiguous. CDR1 SNHLY and CDR2 FYNNEI come from the germline V gene. Trimming cost V 4 bases and J 5 bases, with 9 bases left between them. CDR3 length: 13 amino acids. DNA for the CDR3: TGTGCCAGCAGTGGGGCAGATTATCAGCCCCAGCATTTT. Protein sequence: CASSGADYQPQHF.

The chain joins TRBV5-5 to TRBJ2-5; D unclear. The CDR3 has 16 residues. Trimming stripped 3 bases from V and 1 base from J, with 16 bases between. Germline V gene data show CDR1 as SGHKS and CDR2 as YYEKEE (reference sequence). This chain's CDR3 is CASSSVPSRAQETQYF. Written as DNA, the CDR3 is TGTGCCAGCAGCTCGGTCCCCTCACGAGCCCAAGAGACCCAGTACTTC.

The chain is built from TRBV2 and TRBJ2-7; possibly TRBD1 for D (6 bases). CDR3 length: 15 residues. In germline, CDR1 is SNHLY, CDR2 FYNNEI. V was clipped by 7 bases and J by 6 bases, with 22 bases between them. CDR3 sequence (DNA): TGTGCCAGCATTATTACCCCGCGACAGGCCCGCGAGCAGTACTTC. Amino acids: CASIITPRQAREQYF.

The chain is built from TRBV6-5 and TRBJ2-3; TRBD2 is a possible D gene (9 bases). Trimming removed 10 bases from V and 4 bases from J, with 18 bases in between. Looked up from germline, CDR1 is MNHEY and CDR2 is SVGAGI. There are 14 residues in the CDR3. In DNA form, the CDR3 reads TGTGCCACCAGGGGGCGGGGGGGCCCAGATACGCAGTATTTT. Encoded protein: CATRGRGGPDTQYF.

For this clone: The identical CDR3 is also encoded by other nucleotide sequences in the sample. The CDR3 DNA sequence: TGTGCCAGCAGTGAAGCGCTTCGAGGGAACACTGAAGCTTTCTTT. Translated: CASSEALRGNTEAFF. The chain links TRBV2 to TRBJ1-1; D gene unclear. V lost 0 bases and J 1 base, leaving 9 bases between the germline ends. In germline, CDR1 is SNHLY, CDR2 FYNNEI. The CDR3 spans 15 residues.

This chain joins TRBV5-1 and TRBJ2-5, with 9 positions matching TRBD2. The CDR3 is 14 amino acids. J gave up 5 bases and V 3 bases, and 5 bases lay outside the gene matches. The germline V gene encodes CDR1 SGHRS and CDR2 YFSETQ. The CDR3 DNA reads as TGCGCCAGCAGCTCCGGGACTAGCCTCGAGACCCAGTACTTC. As protein: CASSSGTSLETQYF.